One T cell receptor (beta chain) is described in this entry. Its antigen is currently unknown. Germline lookup yields CDR1 DFQATT and CDR2 SNEGSKA (reference sequence). CDR3 size: 10 residues. Trimming removed 6 bases from V and 8 bases from J, with 10 bases in between. The data were produced by immunoSEQ multiplex PCR, yet TCRdb's version contains in-frame clones alone and is incomplete. Of some 55,000 clones in the sample, roughly 79% were seen once. These data are taken from a study of OX40 agonist ivuxolimab in advanced cancers. Study as a whole: At doses from 0.01 to 10 mg/kg, patients were given intravenous ivuxolimab every 2 weeks.

Study conclusions and caveats: Among the lowest peripheral clonal expansion occurred in 0.1-3.0 mg/kg partial responders. Circulating CD4+ and CD8+ T cells showed clonal expansion by week 6 at 0.1 to 3.0 mg/kg.

The chain combines TRBV20-1 with TRBJ1-2; D gene unclear. The TCR comes from an adult with an advanced solid tumor such as melanoma, head and neck, liver or kidney cancer. Sample: CD4+ or CD8+ T cells sorted from blood, taken in a trial of the OX40 agonist ivuxolimab. CDR3 region: CSASLAGYTF. As DNA, the CDR3 is TGCAGTGCCTCCCTCGCCGGCTACACCTTC.